These 28 T cell receptor beta chains were all obtained from the same sample, sequenced in a study of cytomegalovirus exposure and HLA in healthy donors. The protocol was immunoSEQ multiplex PCR, while the TCRdb copy is restricted to in-frame clones and leaves out a portion. Of fewer than 350,000 clones listed, roughly 90% are singletons. Sequenced material: PBMCs. The receptor set was obtained from a woman in her late teens or twenties in good health and CMV-seronegative.

The V gene is TRBV6-1, the J gene TRBJ2-7, with D tentatively TRBD2 (6 bases). Trimming shortened V by 1 base and J by 0 bases, and 13 bases separated the two germline ends. CDR1 is MNHNS, CDR2 SASEGT, per germline. The CDR3 spans 16 residues. CDR3 nucleotide sequence: TGTGCCAGCAGTGAAGGGGGAGGTGGGTACTCCTACGAGCAGTACTTC. The encoded protein is CASSEGGGGYSYEQYF.

V usage is TRBV25-1 and J usage is TRBJ2-1; D gene uncertain. V was cut by 7 bases and J by 8 bases, with 9 bases left in between. Germline CDR1 reads MGHDK; CDR2 reads SYGVNS. The CDR3 totals 11 residues. CDR3 nucleotide sequence: TGTGCCAGCACCTCCCTCCATGAGCAGTTCTTC. Translation gives CASTSLHEQFF.

V gene TRBV14 combines with J gene TRBJ2-2; 10 bases fit TRBD2. The V gene end was trimmed by 1 base and the J gene end by 4 bases; junction bases not matched to a gene: 6. The length of the CDR3 is 17 residues. CDR1 and CDR2 (germline): SGHDN, FVKESK. CDR3: CASSQGLAGLLTGELFF. The CDR3 DNA follows: TGTGCCAGCAGCCAAGGACTAGCGGGTTTACTCACCGGGGAGCTGTTTTTT.

V usage is TRBV6-5 and J usage is TRBJ2-3, with 7 bases that match TRBD1. Per the germline V gene, CDR1 is MNHEY and CDR2 is SVGAGI. CDR3 length equals 15 residues. Losses at the gene ends were 5 bases for V and 2 bases for J; bases not matched to a gene: 7. The CDR3 DNA reads TGTGCCAGCAGTCCTGACAGGGATAACACAGATACGCAGTATTTT. Translation gives CASSPDRDNTDTQYF.

This chain joins TRBV7-9 and TRBJ2-1; TRBD2 agrees at 12 bases. The CDR3 length is 16 residues. Trimming at V came to 4 bases and at J to 7 bases, leaving 8 bases not matched to a gene. Germline CDR1 reads SEHNR; CDR2 reads FQNEAQ (reference sequence). CDR3 amino acids: CASSYPTSGRRNEQFF. In DNA form, the CDR3 reads TGTGCCAGCAGCTATCCGACTAGCGGGAGACGTAATGAGCAGTTCTTC.

The table lists this clone with a count of one. The chain couples TRBV2 to TRBJ2-5; perhaps TRBD1 as D (5 bases). The V end was cut by 5 bases, the J end by 2 bases, with 12 bases between. Germline CDR1 reads SNHLY; CDR2 reads FYNNEI. CDR3 length: 14 residues. The CDR3 protein is CASSRTREQETQYF. The CDR3 nucleotides are TGTGCCAGCAGTCGAACCAGGGAACAAGAGACCCAGTACTTC.

The gene calls are TRBV9 and TRBJ2-2; D not certain. The CDR3 is 12 amino acids. V was shortened by 3 bases and J by 8 bases, with 8 bases between the two germline ends. The germline V gene encodes CDR1 SGDLS and CDR2 YYNGEE. CDR3: CASSGRRGELFF. The CDR3 bases are TGTGCCAGCAGCGGCCGCCGGGGGGAGCTGTTTTTT.

The V and J genes are TRBV6-5 and TRBJ1-1; 7 nucleotides agree with TRBD1. V lost 2 bases, J lost 9 bases, and 3 bases stayed unmatched. In germline, CDR1 is MNHEY, CDR2 SVGAGI. The CDR3 is 12 residues long. The CDR3 coding sequence is TGTGCCAGCAGTTACCCGGGACAGCAAGCTTTCTTT. This sequence encodes CASSYPGQQAFF.

The chain employs TRBV6-1 and TRBJ1-5; 8 nucleotides agree with TRBD1. After removal of 6 bases from V and 5 bases from J, the junction contained 6 bases not matched to a gene. The length of the CDR3 is 14 residues. Germline V gene sequence: CDR1 MNHNS, CDR2 SASEGT. The CDR3 DNA sequence: TGTGCCAGCAGAGCCGGGACAGGCCATCAGCCCCAGCATTTT. This gives the protein CASRAGTGHQPQHF.

This chain links TRBV7-8 with TRBJ2-5, with 9 bases identical to TRBD2. Germline V CDR1 and CDR2: SGHVS, FQNEAQ. V dropped 1 base and J dropped 5; count of bases not matched to a gene: 8. CDR3 size: 16 residues. The CDR3 DNA follows: TGTGCCAGCAGCTTAGGAGGTAGCGGGAGTGGGGAGACCCAGTACTTC. This translates into CASSLGGSGSGETQYF.

The chain combines TRBV5-4 with TRBJ2-7; TRBD2 matches at 10 bases. The V gene's germline CDR1 is SGHNT and CDR2 YYREEE (reference sequence). J gave up 6 bases and V 5 bases, and 11 bases lay outside the gene matches. The CDR3 has 15 residues. DNA of the CDR3: TGTGCCAGCAGTTCAGTAGCGGGAGGAGGGACCGAGCAGTACTTC. Its protein is CASSSVAGGGTEQYF.

The chain couples TRBV11-2 to TRBJ1-6; possibly TRBD1 for D (5 bases). Germline V gene sequence: CDR1 SGHAT, CDR2 FQNNGV. V lost 4 bases and J 11 bases, leaving 12 bases between the germline ends. The CDR3 extends over 13 amino acids. The CDR3 DNA follows: TGTGCCAGCAGCTCCCAGGGAGGGGCACCCCTCCACTTT. Its translation: CASSSQGGAPLHF. Using reference TRBV11-2 and TRBJ1-6 for the parts outside the CDR3, the full variable domain is EAGVAQSPRYKIIEKRQSVAFWCNPISGHATLYWYQQILGQGPKLLIQFQNNGVVDDSQLPKDRFSAERLKGVDSTLKIQPAKLEDSAVYLCASSSQGGAPLHFGNGTRLTVT.

This rearrangement joins TRBV27 to TRBJ1-2; D call uncertain. CDR1 MNHEY and CDR2 SMNVEV come from the germline V gene (reference sequence). The CDR3 has 15 residues. The V gene lost 2 bases and the J gene lost 3 bases, with 13 bases spanning the gap. The CDR3 loop reads CASSLKGGADYGYTF. The CDR3 DNA sequence: TGTGCCAGCAGTTTAAAGGGAGGCGCGGACTATGGCTACACCTTC.

The V call is TRBV7-3, the J call TRBJ1-2, with D unclear. The germline CDR1 and CDR2 sequences are SGHTA and FQGTGA. V lost 5 bases and J 1 base, leaving 8 bases between the germline ends. The CDR3 sequence is 13 residues long. The CDR3 DNA sequence: TGTGCCAGCAGCCCCGGGGTTAACTATGGCTACACCTTC. The encoded protein is CASSPGVNYGYTF.

The chain is built from TRBV5-5 and TRBJ1-2; the D gene is possibly TRBD1 (5 bases). V lost 5 bases to trimming and J lost 1 base, with 9 bases between them. The CDR3 covers 13 residues. The germline V gene encodes CDR1 SGHKS and CDR2 YYEKEE (reference sequence). CDR3 protein: CASSRTFNYGYTF. The CDR3 DNA follows: TGTGCCAGCAGTCGGACATTTAACTATGGCTACACCTTC.

The chain has TRBV5-4 and TRBJ2-1; 15 bases line up with TRBD2. Trimming cost V 4 bases and J 10 bases; bases outside gene matches: 6. The germline gives CDR1 SGHNT, CDR2 YYREEE (reference sequence). The CDR3 sequence is 15 residues long. The CDR3 sequence: CASSLGLAGGREQFF. Written as DNA, the CDR3 is TGTGCCAGCAGCCTGGGACTAGCGGGAGGAAGGGAGCAGTTCTTC.

The chain is built from TRBV7-9 and TRBJ2-7; D might be TRBD1 (6 bases). Trimming stripped 5 bases from V and 2 bases from J, with 13 bases between. CDR1 is SEHNR, CDR2 FQNEAQ, per germline (reference sequence). The CDR3 is 14 residues long. The CDR3 DNA is TGTGCCAGCAGCCAAGGGACACCGACCTACGAGCAGTACTTC. Its protein is CASSQGTPTYEQYF.

The chain employs TRBV5-1 and TRBJ2-1; D is undetermined. The CDR3 has 11 amino acids. The V and J ends lost 1 base and 9 bases respectively, with 5 bases between them. Per the germline V gene, CDR1 is SGHRS and CDR2 is YFSETQ. The CDR3 loop is CASSLFREQFF. For the CDR3, the DNA is TGCGCCAGCAGCTTGTTCCGTGAGCAGTTCTTC.

This chain links TRBV4-3 with TRBJ2-5; 12 bases are shared with TRBD2. CDR1 is LGHNA, CDR2 YSLEER, per germline. V dropped 4 bases and J dropped 2; count of bases not matched to a gene: 17. The CDR3 has 20 amino acids. The CDR3 spells CASSPRVFSGLAGLQETQYF. DNA for the CDR3: TGCGCCAGCAGCCCGAGGGTGTTTTCGGGACTAGCGGGCCTTCAAGAGACCCAGTACTTC.

CDR3 sequence reads: CASSGRWRDVDEQYF. Written as DNA, the CDR3 is TGCGCCAGCAGCGGCCGCTGGCGGGACGTTGACGAGCAGTACTTC. The V call is TRBV4-1, the J call TRBJ2-7, with D tentatively TRBD2 (6 bases). CDR1 is MGHRA, CDR2 YSYEKL, per germline. The CDR3 loop spans 15 amino acids. V lost 5 bases to trimming and J lost 5 bases, with 19 bases between them.

This clone was recorded a few times. This chain joins TRBV6-6 and TRBJ2-5; tentatively, D is TRBD1 (5 bases). The germline V gene has CDR1 MNHNY and CDR2 SVGAGI (reference sequence). With 7 bases removed from V and 2 bases from J, the gap between germline ends came to 8 bases. The CDR3 is made up of 12 amino acids. The DNA for the CDR3 is TGTGCCAGCACAGGGCTACAAGAGACCCAGTACTTC. The encoded protein is CASTGLQETQYF.

J is TRBJ2-3 and V is TRBV25-1; possible D gene TRBD2, 7 bases. V was cut by 1 base and J by 5 bases, with 16 bases left in between. The germline V gene encodes CDR1 MGHDK and CDR2 SYGVNS. The CDR3 has 16 residues. The CDR3 sequence: CASSEWGGQGEDTQYF. As DNA, the CDR3 is TGTGCCAGCAGTGAATGGGGGGGGCAGGGCGAAGATACGCAGTATTTT.

The chain employs TRBV7-3 and TRBJ1-2; the D gene is possibly TRBD1 (5 bases). V lost 0 bases to trimming and J lost 5 bases, with 10 bases between them. Looked up from germline, CDR1 is SGHTA and CDR2 is FQGTGA. This CDR3 is built from 14 residues. The DNA for the CDR3 is TGTGCCAGCAGCTTAACAAGGACACCGTATGGCTACACCTTC. Translated, it gives CASSLTRTPYGYTF.

The chain links TRBV18 to TRBJ1-1; no firm D call. The length of the CDR3 is 13 residues. V lost 2 bases and J 4 bases, leaving 8 bases between the germline ends. Germline assignment: CDR1 KGHSH and CDR2 LQKENI. CDR3 DNA sequence: TGTGCCAGCTCACCAGATGGAGGCACTGAAGCTTTCTTT. Protein: CASSPDGGTEAFF.

This clone was seen a few times. This chain joins TRBV30 and TRBJ1-1; 7 positions match TRBD1. Losses at the gene ends were 1 base for V and 0 bases for J; bases not matched to a gene: 5. CDR1 GTSNPN and CDR2 SVGIG come from the germline V gene (reference sequence). The CDR3 has 15 residues. The CDR3 DNA reads as TGTGCCTGGAGTGGCGGGACAGCGATGAACACTGAAGCTTTCTTT. Encoded protein: CAWSGGTAMNTEAFF. Using reference TRBV30 and TRBJ1-1 for the parts outside the CDR3, the full variable domain is SQTIHQWPATLVQPVGSPLSLECTVEGTSNPNLYWYRQAAGRGLQLLFYSVGIGQISSEVPQNLSASRPQDRQFILSSKKLLLSDSGFYLCAWSGGTAMNTEAFFGQGTRLTVV.

The chain employs TRBV6-5 and TRBJ1-1, with TRBD1 as a possible D gene (5 bases). Germline CDR1 reads MNHEY; CDR2 reads SVGAGI. CDR3 length equals 13 residues. The V and J ends lost 6 bases and 0 bases respectively, with 8 bases between them. CDR3 protein: CASRDMMNTEAFF. CDR3 DNA sequence: TGTGCCAGCAGGGACATGATGAACACTGAAGCTTTCTTT.

This chain uses TRBV6-1 with TRBJ1-2; D may be TRBD1 (6 bases). The CDR3 runs to 13 residues. V lost 5 bases, J lost 5 bases, and 12 bases lay in between. CDR1 MNHNS and CDR2 SASEGT come from the germline V gene. The DNA of the CDR3 is TGTGCCAGCAGTCTACAGGGCCTTTATGGCTACACCTTC. It translates to CASSLQGLYGYTF.

The rearrangement links TRBV19 to TRBJ1-5; D call uncertain. The CDR3 runs to 13 residues. CDR1 and CDR2 from the germline V gene are LNHDA and SQIVND (reference sequence). Trimming pared 10 bases from V and 2 bases from J, leaving 12 bases between. CDR3 nucleotide sequence: TGTGCCACCGACCTCGGGGGCAATCAGCCCCAGCATTTT. Amino acids: CATDLGGNQPQHF.